The 18 T cell receptor beta chains in this list originate from one sample, sequenced in a study of T cell clusters in autoimmune cytopenias. Each sample's input was around 250 ng genomic DNA, 30,000 to 45,000 genome equivalents. TRB was amplified by touch-down multiplex PCR, primer pools A and B combined. TCRdb re-called the multiplex PCR reads and shows each CDR3 protein once, DNA omitted. The sample totals about 4,400 distinct CDR3 sequences. The same sample was also studied in work on T cell repertoires in aging, cancer and after chemotherapy.

The sample consisted of peripheral blood. Source of these receptors: a human donor with an autoimmune cytopenia or autoimmune hepatitis (not recorded which).

The gene calls are TRBV6-1 and TRBJ2-4; TCRdb selects TRBD1, and the lack of DNA leaves this call unchecked. The CDR3 is made up of 13 amino acids. Germline-derived CDR1 and CDR2 are MNHNS and SASEGT. CDR3 region: CASRAGGASIQYF.

By frequency, this clonotype is medium-sized (0.01 to 0.1%). The chain is built from TRBV6-5 and TRBJ2-3; absent DNA, TCRdb's TRBD2 call cannot be checked. The CDR3 is made up of 14 amino acids. Germline values: CDR1 MNHEY, CDR2 SVGAGI. CDR3 amino acids: CASRVAEATDTQYF.

By frequency, this clonotype registers medium-sized (0.01 to 0.1%). The chain links TRBV11-3 to TRBJ2-1; TCRdb indicates TRBD2, and absent DNA this call remains unverified. Germline CDR1 SGHNT, CDR2 YENEEA. The CDR3 consists of 17 residues. CDR3 region: CASSPGALAGGGNEQFF.

The V call is TRBV29-1, the J call TRBJ2-1; lacking DNA, the TRBD1 call made by TCRdb goes unchecked. Germline V CDR1 and CDR2: SQVTM, ANQGSEA. CDR3 length: 13 residues. CDR3 region: CSASGTGYIEQFF.

The chain uses TRBV27 and TRBJ1-5. The CDR3 spans 12 residues. Germline CDR1 and CDR2: MNHEY and SMNVEV (reference sequence). CDR3 residues: CASSFIGQPQHF.

The chain recombines TRBV5-1 with TRBJ2-2; TCRdb outputs TRBD1, but without DNA this stays unchecked. The CDR3 length is 20 residues. The germline CDR1 and CDR2 sequences are SGHRS and YFSETQ. CDR3 residues: CASSLEGRQNRAPNTGELFF.

The chain employs TRBV5-6 and TRBJ2-1; with no DNA, the TCRdb D assignment of TRBD2 cannot be verified. The CDR3 is made up of 17 amino acids. Per germline, CDR1 SGHDT and CDR2 YYEEEE. The CDR3 sequence is CASSPWPGGPLEETQYF.

The V gene is TRBV6-2 or TRBV6-3, the J gene TRBJ1-5; no DNA is available, so the TRBD1 call from TCRdb remains unchecked. This CDR3 comprises 15 residues. Germline lookup yields CDR1 MNHEY and CDR2 SVGEGT. The CDR3 is CASSEQGIRNQPQHF.

This rearrangement joins TRBV18 to TRBJ2-6; TCRdb reports TRBD1, a call that lacks DNA to check it against. Looked up from germline, CDR1 is KGHSH and CDR2 is LQKENI. This CDR3 is 17 amino acids long. CDR3: CASSPTSGGTGANVLTF. Based on the CDR3 plus reference TRBV18 and TRBJ2-6, the full variable domain is NAGVMQNPRHLVRRRGQEARLRCSPMKGHSHVYWYRQLPEEGLKFMVYLQKENIIDESGMPKERFSAEFPKEGPSILRIQQVVRGDSAAYFCASSPTSGGTGANVLTFGAGSRLTVL.

CDR3 protein: CASSPGGGNIQYF. V and J are TRBV11-3 and TRBJ2-4; TCRdb lists TRBD1, though no DNA is available to test this call. The CDR3 has 13 amino acids. CDR1 and CDR2 from the germline V gene are SGHNT and YENEEA.

The V call is TRBV12-3 or TRBV12-4, the J call TRBJ2-1; TCRdb lists TRBD1, though no DNA is available to test this call. The CDR3 is made up of 13 amino acids. The CDR3 region is CASQQTWGNEQFF.

This clonotype is deemed medium-sized by its frequency. The rearrangement links TRBV27 to TRBJ2-7. Germline CDR1 is MNHEY and CDR2 is SMNVEV (reference sequence). This CDR3 region has 14 residues. The chain's CDR3 is CASSFLPGVYEQYF.

The rearrangement links TRBV27 to TRBJ2-2; TCRdb's D call, TRBD1, is unchecked because there is no DNA. CDR3 length: 14 residues. From germline, CDR1 is MNHEY and CDR2 SMNVEV (reference sequence). The CDR3 protein is CASSGAGPTGELFF.

The chain has TRBV6-2 or TRBV6-3 and TRBJ2-5. Germline V gene data show CDR1 as MNHEY and CDR2 as SVGEGT. The CDR3 is 12 amino acids. Here the CDR3 reads CASSYPRETQYF.

This clonotype is identified as medium-sized from frequency. The chain joins TRBV29-1 to TRBJ2-5; there is no DNA to check the TCRdb D call of TRBD2. The CDR3 sequence is 14 residues long. The germline gives CDR1 SQVTM, CDR2 ANQGSEA. The CDR3 region is CSVGGLAGRETQYF. Full variable domain (missing parts from reference TRBV29-1 and TRBJ2-5): SAVISQKPSRDICQRGTSLTIQCQVDSQVTMMFWYRQQPGQSLTLIATANQGSEATYESGFVIDKFPISRPNLTFSTLTVSNMSPEDSSIYLCSVGGLAGRETQYFGPGTRLLVL.

The CDR3 loop reads CASSLAGANVLTF. The chain has TRBV5-1 and TRBJ2-6. CDR1 and CDR2 (germline): SGHRS, YFSETQ. CDR3 length equals 13 residues.

V usage is TRBV10-3 and J usage is TRBJ2-3; TCRdb picks TRBD1, but there is no DNA to check that call. The germline CDR1 and CDR2 sequences are ENHRY and SYGVKD. The CDR3 extends over 13 amino acids. CDR3 region: CAIRTEITDTQYF.

The rearrangement links TRBV6-1 to TRBJ1-2; TCRdb's D gene call, TRBD1, goes unchecked for lack of DNA. Germline CDR1 reads MNHNS; CDR2 reads SASEGT. This CDR3 region has 16 residues. The CDR3 is CASSEVEAGGSYGYTF.